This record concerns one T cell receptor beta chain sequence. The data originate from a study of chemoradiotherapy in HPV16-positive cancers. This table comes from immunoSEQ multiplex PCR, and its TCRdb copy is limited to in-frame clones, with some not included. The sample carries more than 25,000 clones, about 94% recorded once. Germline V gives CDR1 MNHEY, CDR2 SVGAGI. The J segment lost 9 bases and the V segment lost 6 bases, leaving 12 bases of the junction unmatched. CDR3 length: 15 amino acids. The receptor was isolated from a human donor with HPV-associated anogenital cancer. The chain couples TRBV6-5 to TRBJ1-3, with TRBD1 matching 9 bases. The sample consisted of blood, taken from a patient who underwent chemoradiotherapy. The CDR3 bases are TGTGCCAGCAGCCTTACACAGGGGGCTAGCAGCACCATATATTTT. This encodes CASSLTQGASSTIYF.